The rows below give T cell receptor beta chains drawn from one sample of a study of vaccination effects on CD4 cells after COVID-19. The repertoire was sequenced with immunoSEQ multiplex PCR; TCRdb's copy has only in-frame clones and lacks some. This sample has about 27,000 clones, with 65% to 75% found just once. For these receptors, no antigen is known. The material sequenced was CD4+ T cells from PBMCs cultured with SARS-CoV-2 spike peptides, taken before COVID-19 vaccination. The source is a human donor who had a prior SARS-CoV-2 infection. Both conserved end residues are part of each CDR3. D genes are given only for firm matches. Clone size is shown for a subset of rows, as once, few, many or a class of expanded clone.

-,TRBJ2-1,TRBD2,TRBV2,TGTGCCAGCAGTCTAGCGGGGTTCTCCTACAATGAGCAGTTCTTC,CASSLAGFSYNEQFF
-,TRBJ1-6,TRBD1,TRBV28,TGTGCCAGCAGTACAGGGGGGTACGATTCACCCCTCCACTTT,CASSTGGYDSPLHF
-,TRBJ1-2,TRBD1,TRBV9,TGTGCCAGCAGCCCGGGGACAGTTGGGGGCTACACCTTC,CASSPGTVGGYTF
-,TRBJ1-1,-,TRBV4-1,TGCGCCAGCAGACCCCTGTACAGGGTGGAAACTGAAGCTTTCTTT,CASRPLYRVETEAFF
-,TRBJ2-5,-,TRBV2,TGTGCCAGCAGTTCGGACTGGACCGAAGAGACCCAGTACTTC,CASSSDWTEETQYF
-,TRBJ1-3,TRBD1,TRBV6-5,TGTGCCAGCAGTTTCGGGACAGCATTTGACACCATATATTTT,CASSFGTAFDTIYF
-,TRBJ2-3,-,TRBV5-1,TGCGCCAGCAGCTTGGGTAGTCCTCCGCAGTATTTT,CASSLGSPPQYF
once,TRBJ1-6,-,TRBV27,TGTGCCAGCAGTTTTCCCGGGCCAGGGTTGACCCTCCACTTT,CASSFPGPGLTLHF
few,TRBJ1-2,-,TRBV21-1,TGTGCCAGCAGCAAATGCGACAGGGAGAGGGGTGGCTACACCTTC,CASSKCDRERGGYTF
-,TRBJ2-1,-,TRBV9,TGTGCCAGCAGCGTCCGGCAGTACAATGAGCAGTTCTTC,CASSVRQYNEQFF
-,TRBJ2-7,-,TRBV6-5,TGTGCCAGCAGTTACCCCCGGGGCGGGTATTTCTACGAGCAGTACTTC,CASSYPRGGYFYEQYF
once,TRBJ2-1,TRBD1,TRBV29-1,TGCAGCGGGGGACAGTTCCTCTACAATGAGCAGTTCTTC,CSGGQFLYNEQFF
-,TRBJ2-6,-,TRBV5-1,TGCGCCAGCAGCCCACAGGCTGGGGCCAACGTCCTGACTTTC,CASSPQAGANVLTF
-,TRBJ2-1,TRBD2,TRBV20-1,TGCAGTGCGAGTAGAACTAGCGGTAACAATGAGCAGTTCTTC,CSASRTSGNNEQFF
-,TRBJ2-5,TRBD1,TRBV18,TGTGCCAGCTCACCTAATATAAGAACGCCGGCAGGGGGCCAAGAGACCCAGTACTTC,CASSPNIRTPAGGQETQYF
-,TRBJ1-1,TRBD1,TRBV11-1,TGTGCCAGCAGCACACACAGGGGGCCGGCCGCTGAAGCTTTCTTT,CASSTHRGPAAEAFF
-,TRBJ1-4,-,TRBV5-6,TGTGCCAGCAGCTTGGTAGGTGAAAAACTGTTTTTT,CASSLVGEKLFF
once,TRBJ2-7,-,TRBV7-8,TGTGCCAGCAGCTTATTGGTCCCGGGGTTGCGCAACGAGCAGTACTTC,CASSLLVPGLRNEQYF
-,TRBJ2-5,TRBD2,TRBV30,TGTGCCTGGAGTGGGGGACTAGCGGAGACCCAGTACTTC,CAWSGGLAETQYF
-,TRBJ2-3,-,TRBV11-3,TGTGCCAGCAGCTTAGATGGGGGCACAGATACGCAGTATTTT,CASSLDGGTDTQYF
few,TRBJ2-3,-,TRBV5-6,TGTGCCAGCAGCTTGGAGGTGGCGGGTACGCAGTATTTT,CASSLEVAGTQYF
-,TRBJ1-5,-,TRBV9,TGTGCCAGCAGCGTAGCGGGGGTGTCGCAGCCCCAGCATTTT,CASSVAGVSQPQHF
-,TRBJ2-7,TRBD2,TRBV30,TGTGCCTGGAGTATCGGGGGGTCCTACGAGCAGTACTTC,CAWSIGGSYEQYF
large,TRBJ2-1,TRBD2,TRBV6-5,TGTGCCAGCAGTTACTATTCCGGGACTAATTACAATGAGCAGTTCTTC,CASSYYSGTNYNEQFF
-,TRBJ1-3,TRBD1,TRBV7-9,TGTGCCAGCAGCATCGGACAGGGACTCTCTGGAAACACCATATATTTT,CASSIGQGLSGNTIYF
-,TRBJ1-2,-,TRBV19,TGTGCCAGTAGTATAACGTCGGGTGAACTAAGCAATGGCTACACCTTC,CASSITSGELSNGYTF
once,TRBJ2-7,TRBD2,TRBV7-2,TGTGCCAGCAGCATCAGCGGGGGGGTACCCGACGAGCAGTACTTC,CASSISGGVPDEQYF
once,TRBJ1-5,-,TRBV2,TGTGCCAGCAGTGGAGGAGGATTGGGGAGCCAGCCCCAGCATTTT,CASSGGGLGSQPQHF
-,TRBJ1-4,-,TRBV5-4,TGTGCCAGCAGCTTGGAACAGTCTAATGAAAAACTGTTTTTT,CASSLEQSNEKLFF
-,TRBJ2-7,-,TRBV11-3,TGTGCCAGCAGCGGAGTGTTTGACTACGAGCAGTACTTC,CASSGVFDYEQYF
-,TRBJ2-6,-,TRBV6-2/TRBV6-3,TGTGCCAGCAGTCCCACAGGGTTGTCTGGGGCCAACGTCCTGACTTTC,CASSPTGLSGANVLTF
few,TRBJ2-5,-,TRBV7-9,TGTGCCAGCAACAGATACCAAGAGACCCAGTACTTC,CASNRYQETQYF
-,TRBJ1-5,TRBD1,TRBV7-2,TGTGCCAGCAGCAGACAGGGACCGGGGAGCAATCAGCCCCAGCATTTT,CASSRQGPGSNQPQHF
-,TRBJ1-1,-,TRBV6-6,TGTGCCAGCAGTTACAACTCAGGGGCCCCCTTGGGGGCTTTCTTT,CASSYNSGAPLGAFF
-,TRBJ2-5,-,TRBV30,TGTGCCTGGAGTGGTACCCAGTACTTC,CAWSGTQYF
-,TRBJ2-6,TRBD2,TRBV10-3,TGTGCCATCAGTGAGAGAAGCGGGAGGGTGGTAACTGGGGCCAACGTCCTGACTTTC,CAISERSGRVVTGANVLTF
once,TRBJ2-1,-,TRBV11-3,TGTGCCAGCAGCTTAGAGTGGACGGCCGTCAATGAGCAGTTCTTC,CASSLEWTAVNEQFF